The entry below gives a single TCR beta chain sequence along with its context. Its recognized antigen is unknown. One base away there is no much larger clone; base qualities are not given. This sample is part of a study of blood T cells in healthy people across ages (dated by TCRdb to the mid-2010s). In terms of the full investigation: In model experiments, template switching captured roughly one uniquely barcoded TCR beta cDNA molecule for every two T cells. Using the same blood draw, the study looked at two additional independent replicas of 1 million unique cDNA reads for two donors, one aged 18 to 29 and the other aged 80 or older. The donors were split into four age groups: young (average about 16 years), middle-aged (roughly 39), aged (approximately 59) and long-lived (approximately 80). To avoid experimental bias, donors of different ages were distributed randomly across sequencing lanes. Using deep sequencing normalized with unique cDNA molecular identifiers, the study measured how TCR beta repertoire diversity changes with age.

Points the paper makes about the study in general: Observed TCR beta diversity per million T cells fell roughly linearly with age, and a significant reduction was already apparent by age approximately 41. The percentage of naive T cells measured by flow cytometry correlated strongly with observed TCR beta diversity. Conclusive comparison of naive and antigen-experienced compartments was prevented by the profiling of bulk unsorted PBMCs. The long-lived group showed more naive CD4+ T cells, fewer expanded clones and increased TCR diversity than the aged group, suggesting age selection. Total diversity estimates from one million sequenced T cells were considered lower bounds and underestimates. Donor CMV infection status was unknown, potentially confounding age-related changes in expanded clonotypes.

The method behind the library was 5' RACE. TCRdb lists the instrument as Illumina HiSeq 2500. A second PCR of roughly 6 to 11 cycles was run with a J-beta primer mix and a sample-barcoded 5' primer. Each TCR beta cDNA molecule received a unique molecular identifier from a template-switch 5' adaptor carrying 12 random nucleotides. Each sample yielded at least 3 million CDR3-containing paired-end reads. All of the RNA was converted into first-strand cDNA using the Mint cDNA synthesis kit, with a TRBC-specific oligonucleotide serving as the primer. Following uracil-DNA glycosylase treatment, a first 18-cycle PCR with universal primers M1SS and BC2_uni_R was performed on all cDNA. The original pipeline was this. Each sample was normalized by randomly selecting 1 million high-quality reads, each carrying a distinct molecular identifier. Reads with shared molecular identifiers were discarded instead of being binned into consensus sequences. CDR3 identification, clonotype clustering and error correction used MiTCR with a Q25 quality threshold and the strictest error-elimination algorithm. A nonparametric unseen species model with Euler transformation was used to estimate lower-bound total TCR beta diversity. In TCRdb, the public reads were trimmed at Q25 with fastp and aligned with MiXCR, with productive beta chains retained. Each record represents a unique CDR3 protein, reported with the most common genes and DNA among its rows. TCRdb's processing, not the authors' own work, is the source of the V and J calls. This sample comprises just over 1 million distinct CDR3 sequences, around 45% of them detected only once. Jointly, the top ten make up around 18% of the sample.

Donors were approximately 42 systemically healthy Caucasian individuals from Russia aged about 6 to 100 years. Ten milliliters of peripheral blood were drawn from each donor into EDTA-treated Vacutainer tubes. PBMCs were isolated by Ficoll-Paque density-gradient centrifugation, with at least 6 million obtained per sample. Trizol reagent was used to extract total RNA from the PBMCs, yielding at least 6 micrograms per sample. For every donor, flow cytometry on a PBMC aliquot measured the percentage of naive CD45RAhigh/CD27high T cells. V is clipped by 6 bases and J by 2 bases, and the sequence between their germline boundaries is 12 bases long. In the germline V gene, CDR1 corresponds to SGHRS and CDR2 to YFSETQ. Spanning cysteine to phenylalanine, the CDR3 consists of 13 amino acids. Just CDR3 DNA is preserved here, 39 bases in frame from base 1.

Sequences were obtained from blood. The clonotype comes from a woman aged 60-75 years in good health. This chain joins TRBV5-1 to TRBJ2-7; there is no confident call for the D gene. The CDR3 protein sequence reads: CASNSNGPYEQYF. Here is the DNA: TGCGCCAGCAACTCGAATGGACCCTACGAGCAGTACTTC.